One T cell receptor beta chain is described in this entry. CDR1 and CDR2 (germline): LGHDT, YNNKEL (reference sequence). Trimming removed 1 base at V and 7 bases at J, with 11 bases between. This CDR3 comprises 14 residues. TCRdb keeps only in-frame clones here, not all; method: immunoSEQ multiplex PCR. The sample holds about 190,000 clones, approximately 81% seen once. These data belong to a study of blood T cell repertoires in COVID-19. Study details: Whether acute or convalescent, the COVID-19 samples came from the United States, Italy and Spain.

This TCR derives from a human donor in a cohort sampled during active COVID-19. The rearrangement joins TRBV3-1 (or the pseudogene TRBV3-2) to TRBJ1-5, with a weak D call TRBD1 (5 bases). The sample taken for sequencing was peripheral blood. The CDR3 sequence: CASSQAGLGQPQHF. As DNA, the CDR3 is TGTGCCAGCAGCCAAGCAGGGTTGGGGCAGCCCCAGCATTTT.